Listed below are T cell receptor beta chains from one sample, sequenced in a study of blood T cells in healthy people across ages. Via MiXCR, TCRdb re-called the 5' RACE reads, giving one row per CDR3 protein. Among about 800,000 distinct CDR3 sequences listed, 58% were seen once. The specimen sequenced was blood. Source of these receptors: a man younger than 40 in good health. Both conserved end residues are part of each CDR3.

CDR3	length	J	V
CSARNRGRVDGYTF	14	TRBJ1-2	TRBV20-1
CASSQVGAGYYEQYF	15	NA	TRBV3-1
CASSKANGGTGSNEQFF	17	TRBJ2-1	TRBV21-1
CSAPVGVYYEQYF	13	TRBJ2-7	TRBV20-1
CSATAESGANVLTF	14	TRBJ2-6	TRBV20-1
CASTGGERRVYGYTF	15	TRBJ1-2	TRBV28
CSARDWVLNSPLHF	14	TRBJ1-6	TRBV20-1
CAIGVDSPLHF	11	TRBJ1-6	TRBV10-3
CASSLVGGWQETQYF	15	TRBJ2-5	TRBV7-2
CASSQFGGLEQYF	13	TRBJ2-7	TRBV4-1
CSARGERREQYF	12	NA	TRBV20-1
CSAGDARGTDTQYF	14	TRBJ2-3	TRBV20-1
CSASGDGQETQYF	13	TRBJ2-5	TRBV20-1
CASRPGAGSNQPQHF	15	TRBJ1-5	TRBV25-1
CSATPGETYEQYF	13	TRBJ2-7	TRBV20-1
CSVTLAGDEQYF	12	TRBJ2-7	TRBV29-1
CASSASLAGGPGTQYF	16	TRBJ2-5	TRBV9
CASSPGRSNSPLHF	14	TRBJ1-6	TRBV6-5
CASSTQENGYTF	12	TRBJ1-2	TRBV25-1
CASSQDLGILYGYTF	15	TRBJ1-2	TRBV4-1
CASSSRGLGNQPQHF	15	TRBJ1-5	TRBV12-3/TRBV12-4
CASSQDVTAAGEQFF	15	TRBJ2-1	TRBV3-1
CSARGLTISYEQYF	14	TRBJ2-7	TRBV20-1
CSVNDRESYEQYF	13	TRBJ2-7	TRBV29-1
CASSVVQPNYGYTF	14	TRBJ1-2	TRBV9
CASSRSGVTGGQYF	14	TRBJ2-7	TRBV7-2
CASSQTGGDYGYTF	14	TRBJ1-2	TRBV7-3
CASSLVQDNQPQHF	14	TRBJ1-5	TRBV28
CASSLGQESEYEQFF	15	TRBJ2-1	TRBV27
CANRGLAQETQYF	13	TRBJ2-5	TRBV6-1
CASSQSGGGSEQYF	14	TRBJ2-7	TRBV4-1